A selection of T cell receptor beta chains follows, all from one sample in a study of OX40 agonist ivuxolimab in advanced cancers. Sequencing was performed with immunoSEQ multiplex PCR; in TCRdb, only in-frame clones are kept and a portion is missing. Of approximately 75,000 clones listed, more than 75% are singletons. The sample consisted of CD4+ or CD8+ T cells sorted from blood, taken in a trial of the OX40 agonist ivuxolimab. Source of these receptors: an adult with an advanced solid tumor such as melanoma, head and neck, liver or kidney cancer. Each CDR3 is given with its conserved first and last residue. A D gene is named only where the DNA matches it firmly. Clone sizes are given selectively: once, few, many, or a class where the clone is expanded.

V gene	J gene	clone size	D gene	CDR3 protein
TRBV10-2	TRBJ1-4	-	-	CASSESSEKLFF
TRBV6-1	TRBJ2-5	-	TRBD2	CASSEVWLAGEETQYF
TRBV5-4	TRBJ1-2	-	TRBD1	CASSQGQGQDGYTF
TRBV5-1	TRBJ1-3	-	-	CASSPDSSGNTIYF
TRBV4-1	TRBJ2-2	-	TRBD1	CASSQGTVDRELFF
TRBV19	TRBJ2-7	-	-	CASSMRGTSYEQYF
TRBV10-3	TRBJ2-1	few	TRBD1	CAIKNRTTGPSYNEQFF
TRBV19	TRBJ2-3	-	TRBD2	CASNAGGDSDTQYF
TRBV5-1	TRBJ1-2	-	TRBD1	CASSFGTGLDGYTF
TRBV11-3	TRBJ1-5	-	TRBD1	CASTQCLQGRQPQHF
TRBV28	TRBJ2-5	-	-	CASRKSQETQYF
TRBV28	TRBJ2-3	-	-	CASSPGPTDTQYF
TRBV27	TRBJ1-2	-	TRBD1	CASSRTGTELYGYTF